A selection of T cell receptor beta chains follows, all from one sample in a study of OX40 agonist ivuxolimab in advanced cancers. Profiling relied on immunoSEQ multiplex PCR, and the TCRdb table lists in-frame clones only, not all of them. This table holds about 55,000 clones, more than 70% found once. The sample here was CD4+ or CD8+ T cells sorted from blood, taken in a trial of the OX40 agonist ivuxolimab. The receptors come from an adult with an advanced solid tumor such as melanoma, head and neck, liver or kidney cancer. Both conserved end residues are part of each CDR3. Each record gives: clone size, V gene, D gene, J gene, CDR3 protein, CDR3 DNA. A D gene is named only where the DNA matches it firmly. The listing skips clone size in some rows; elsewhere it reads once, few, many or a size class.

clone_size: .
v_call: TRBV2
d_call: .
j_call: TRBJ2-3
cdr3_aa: CASSEALLDTQYF
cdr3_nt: TGTGCCAGCAGTGAAGCGCTTTTAGATACGCAGTATTTT

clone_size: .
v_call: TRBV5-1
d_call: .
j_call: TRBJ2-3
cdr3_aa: CASQESSADTQYF
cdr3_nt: TGCGCCAGCCAGGAATCCTCAGCAGATACGCAGTATTTT

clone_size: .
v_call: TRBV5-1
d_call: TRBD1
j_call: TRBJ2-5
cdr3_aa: CASSPGQGVETQYF
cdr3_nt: TGCGCCAGCAGCCCGGGACAGGGGGTAGAGACCCAGTACTTC

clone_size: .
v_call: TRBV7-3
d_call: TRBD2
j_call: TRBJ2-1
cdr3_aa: CASSSGLAGTYNEQFF
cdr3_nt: TGTGCCAGCAGCTCCGGACTAGCGGGGACCTACAATGAGCAGTTCTTC

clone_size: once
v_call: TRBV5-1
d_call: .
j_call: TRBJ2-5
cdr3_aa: CASSPDGVQGETQYF
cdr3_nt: TGCGCCAGCAGCCCAGATGGGGTGCAGGGAGAGACCCAGTACTTC

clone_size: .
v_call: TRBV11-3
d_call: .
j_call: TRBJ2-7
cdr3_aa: CASSTGPSSYEQYF
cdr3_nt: TGTGCCAGCAGCACGGGCCCCAGCTCCTACGAGCAGTACTTC

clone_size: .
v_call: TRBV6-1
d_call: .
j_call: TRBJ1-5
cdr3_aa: CASSESQGSNQPQHF
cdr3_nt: TGTGCCAGCAGTGAAAGTCAGGGGAGCAATCAGCCCCAGCATTTT

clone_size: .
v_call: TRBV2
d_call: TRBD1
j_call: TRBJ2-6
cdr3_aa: CASSQQGAVTGANVLTF
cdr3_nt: TGTGCCAGCAGTCAACAGGGGGCGGTCACTGGGGCCAACGTCCTGACTTTC

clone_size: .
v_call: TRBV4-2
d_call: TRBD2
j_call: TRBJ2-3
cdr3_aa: CASSSGTRSTDTQYF
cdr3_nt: TGTGCCAGCAGCTCCGGGACTAGGAGCACAGATACGCAGTATTTT

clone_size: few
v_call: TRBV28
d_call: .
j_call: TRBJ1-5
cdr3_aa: CASSGPDGDNQPQHF
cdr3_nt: TGTGCCAGCAGTGGGCCGGACGGAGACAATCAGCCCCAGCATTTT

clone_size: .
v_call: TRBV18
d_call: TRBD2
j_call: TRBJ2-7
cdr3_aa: CASSKTSGYEQYF
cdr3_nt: TGTGCCAGCTCGAAAACTAGCGGCTACGAGCAGTACTTC

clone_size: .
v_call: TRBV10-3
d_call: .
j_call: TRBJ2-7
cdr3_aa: CAISVGGPYEQYF
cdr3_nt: TGTGCCATCAGTGTTGGCGGACCCTACGAGCAGTACTTC

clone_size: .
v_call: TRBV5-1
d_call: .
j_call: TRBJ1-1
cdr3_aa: CASSDDLNTEAFF
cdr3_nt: TGCGCCAGCAGCGACGACCTGAACACTGAAGCTTTCTTT

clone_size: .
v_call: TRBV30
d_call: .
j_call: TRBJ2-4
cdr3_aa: CAWSQAGVYIQYF
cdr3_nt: TGTGCCTGGAGTCAGGCAGGGGTATATATTCAGTACTTC

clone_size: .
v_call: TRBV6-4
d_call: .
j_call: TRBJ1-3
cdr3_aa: CASSPDPGVGNTIYF
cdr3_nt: TGTGCCAGCAGCCCCGACCCCGGAGTCGGAAACACCATATATTTT

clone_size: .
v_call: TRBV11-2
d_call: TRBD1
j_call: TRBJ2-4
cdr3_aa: CASSPWDRLAKNIQYF
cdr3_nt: TGTGCCAGCAGCCCATGGGACAGGCTAGCCAAAAACATTCAGTACTTC

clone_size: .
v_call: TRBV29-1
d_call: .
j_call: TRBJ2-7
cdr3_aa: CSVEGGQVSYEQYF
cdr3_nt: TGCAGCGTTGAAGGGGGCCAGGTCTCCTACGAGCAGTACTTC

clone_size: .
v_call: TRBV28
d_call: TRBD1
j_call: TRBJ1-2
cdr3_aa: CASTTGPFNYGYTF
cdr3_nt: TGTGCCAGCACGACAGGGCCCTTTAACTATGGCTACACCTTC

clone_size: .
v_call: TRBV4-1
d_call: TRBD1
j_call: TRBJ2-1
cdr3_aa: CASSQGPGQGIIWSSNEQFF
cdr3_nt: TGCGCCAGCAGCCAAGGACCGGGACAGGGGATTATTTGGAGTTCGAATGAGCAGTTCTTC

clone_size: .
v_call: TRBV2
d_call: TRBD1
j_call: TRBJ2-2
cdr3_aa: CASRDRGQSTGELFF
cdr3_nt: TGTGCCAGCAGAGACAGGGGGCAAAGCACCGGGGAGCTGTTTTTT

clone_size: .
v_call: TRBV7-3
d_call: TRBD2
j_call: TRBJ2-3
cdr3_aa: CASSLKGTGGTDTQYF
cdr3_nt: TGTGCCAGCAGCTTAAAGGGTACGGGAGGGACAGATACGCAGTATTTT

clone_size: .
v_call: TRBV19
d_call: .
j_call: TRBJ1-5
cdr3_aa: CASSIGLTINQPQHF
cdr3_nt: TGTGCCAGTAGTATTGGACTCACCATCAATCAGCCCCAGCATTTT

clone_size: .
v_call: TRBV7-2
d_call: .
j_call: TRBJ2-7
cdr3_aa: CASSPRGTVYEQYF
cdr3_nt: TGTGCCAGCAGCCCAAGAGGTACGGTGTACGAGCAGTACTTC

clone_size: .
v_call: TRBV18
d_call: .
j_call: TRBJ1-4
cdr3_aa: CASSLNSGATATNEKLFF
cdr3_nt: TGTGCCAGCTCACTCAATTCGGGGGCGACTGCAACTAATGAAAAACTGTTTTTT

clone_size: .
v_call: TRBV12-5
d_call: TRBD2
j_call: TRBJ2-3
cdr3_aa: CASGGAGGITDTQYF
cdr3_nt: TGTGCTAGTGGGGGAGCGGGAGGAATAACAGATACGCAGTATTTT

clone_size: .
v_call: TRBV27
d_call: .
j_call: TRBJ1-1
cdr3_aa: CASSLGLNTEAFF
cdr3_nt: TGTGCCAGCAGTTTAGGCCTGAACACTGAAGCTTTCTTT

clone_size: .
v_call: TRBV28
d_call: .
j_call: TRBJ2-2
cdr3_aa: CASKSSGAGSGELFF
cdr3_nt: TGTGCCAGCAAGAGTTCGGGGGCGGGCTCCGGGGAGCTGTTTTTT

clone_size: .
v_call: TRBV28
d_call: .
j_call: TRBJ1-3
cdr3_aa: CASTQTTTSRGAEYF
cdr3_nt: TGTGCCAGCACACAAACAACCACAAGTAGGGGGGCCGAATATTTT

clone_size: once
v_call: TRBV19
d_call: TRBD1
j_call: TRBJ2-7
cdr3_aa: CASSPPDREAEQYF
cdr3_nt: TGTGCCAGTAGTCCTCCGGACAGGGAGGCCGAGCAGTACTTC

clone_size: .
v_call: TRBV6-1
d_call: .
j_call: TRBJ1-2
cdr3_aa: CASSEDPQGLRGYTF
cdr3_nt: TGTGCCAGCAGTGAAGACCCCCAGGGGCTAAGGGGCTACACCTTC

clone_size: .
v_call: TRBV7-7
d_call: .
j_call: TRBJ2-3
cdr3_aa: CASSGGQGGTDTQYF
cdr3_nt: TGTGCTAGCAGCGGCGGTCAGGGCGGTACAGATACGCAGTATTTT

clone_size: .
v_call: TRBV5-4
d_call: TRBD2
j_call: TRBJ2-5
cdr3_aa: CASSRGGDNQETQYF
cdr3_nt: TGTGCCAGCAGCCGCGGGGGGGACAACCAAGAGACCCAGTACTTC

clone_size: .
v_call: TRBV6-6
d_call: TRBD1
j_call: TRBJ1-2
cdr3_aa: CASMVQGKQGYTF
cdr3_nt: TGTGCCAGCATGGTACAGGGGAAGCAGGGCTACACCTTC

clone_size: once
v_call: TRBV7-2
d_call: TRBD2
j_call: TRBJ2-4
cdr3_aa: CASSPRLAGNIQYF
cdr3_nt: TGTGCCAGCAGCCCCCGACTAGCGGGAAACATTCAGTACTTC

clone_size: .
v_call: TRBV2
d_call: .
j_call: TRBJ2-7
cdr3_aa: CASTAEGTPPSYEQYF
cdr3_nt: TGTGCCAGCACTGCCGAGGGGACACCTCCCTCCTACGAGCAGTACTTC

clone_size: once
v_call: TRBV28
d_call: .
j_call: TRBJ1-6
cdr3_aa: CASRHQQGFRNSPLHF
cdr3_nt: TGTGCCAGCAGACACCAACAGGGTTTTCGGAATTCACCCCTCCACTTT

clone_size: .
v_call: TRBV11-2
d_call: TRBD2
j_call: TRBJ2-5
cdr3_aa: CASSPNGLAGGAQYF
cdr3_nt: TGTGCCAGCAGCCCAAACGGACTAGCGGGAGGTGCCCAGTACTTC

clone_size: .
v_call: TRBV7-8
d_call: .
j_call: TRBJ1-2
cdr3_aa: CASSLDRGTYGYTF
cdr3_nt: TGTGCCAGCAGCTTAGATAGAGGGACCTATGGCTACACCTTC

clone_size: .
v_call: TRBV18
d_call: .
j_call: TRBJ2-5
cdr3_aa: CASSRDKTVQETQYF
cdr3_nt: TGTGCCAGCTCCCGGGACAAAACGGTTCAAGAGACCCAGTACTTC

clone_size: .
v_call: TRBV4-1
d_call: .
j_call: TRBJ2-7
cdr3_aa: CASSLGGGSFDEQYF
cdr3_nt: TGCGCCAGCAGCCTCGGGGGCGGGAGCTTCGACGAGCAGTACTTC

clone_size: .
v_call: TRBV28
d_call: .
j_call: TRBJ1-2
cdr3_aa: CASRGGNYGYTF
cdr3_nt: TGTGCCAGCAGGGGAGGCAACTATGGCTACACCTTC

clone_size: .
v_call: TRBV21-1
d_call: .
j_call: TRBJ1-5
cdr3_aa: CASSKPGVAESNQPQHF
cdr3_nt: TGTGCCAGCAGCAAACCCGGGGTGGCGGAAAGCAATCAGCCCCAGCATTTT

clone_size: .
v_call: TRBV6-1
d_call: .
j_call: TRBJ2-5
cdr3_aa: CASSGGGPPQETQYF
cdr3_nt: TGTGCCAGCAGTGGTGGGGGGCCCCCCCAAGAGACCCAGTACTTC